Sequencing of this TCR beta chain was carried out in a study of cytomegalovirus exposure and HLA in healthy donors. At the level of the study: Previous work identified 90 million to 130 million unique TCR beta sequences from around 170 million T cells. Study conclusions and caveats: In an earlier analysis, most TCR beta V segments were productive about 87% or about 30% of the time.

Amplification used 60 Vbeta primers and 13 Jbeta primers. The data were produced by immunoSEQ multiplex PCR, yet TCRdb's version contains in-frame clones alone and is incomplete. The data show 160,000 or so clones, with roughly four fifths seen just once and 3.5% to 5% held by the top ten. V shed 3 bases and J 5 bases; nucleotides not matched to a gene: 5. CDR1 is SGHNT, CDR2 YYREEE, per germline (reference sequence). This CDR3 contains 14 residues. Turning to this clone: Its antigen is still unknown.

The source of this sequence is a man aged 50-60 years in good health and CMV-seropositive. The chain carries TRBV5-4 and TRBJ2-5, with 9 nucleotides matching TRBD1. The specimen was PBMCs. CDR3 loop: CASSSGQGMETQYF. The CDR3 DNA sequence: TGTGCCAGCAGCTCCGGACAGGGGATGGAGACCCAGTACTTC.